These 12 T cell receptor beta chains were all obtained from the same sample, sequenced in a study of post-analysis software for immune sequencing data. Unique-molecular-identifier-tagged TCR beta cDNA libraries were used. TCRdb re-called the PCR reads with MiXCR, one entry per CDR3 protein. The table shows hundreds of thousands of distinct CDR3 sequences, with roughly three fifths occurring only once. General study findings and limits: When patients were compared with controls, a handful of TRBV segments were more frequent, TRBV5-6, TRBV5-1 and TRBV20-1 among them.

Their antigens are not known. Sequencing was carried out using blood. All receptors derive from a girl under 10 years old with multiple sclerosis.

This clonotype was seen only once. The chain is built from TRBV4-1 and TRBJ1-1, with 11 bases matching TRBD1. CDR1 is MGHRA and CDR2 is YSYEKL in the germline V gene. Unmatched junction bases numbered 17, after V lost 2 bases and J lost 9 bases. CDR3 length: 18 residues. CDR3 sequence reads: CASSQTPLRASDRGQAFF. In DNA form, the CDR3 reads TGCGCCAGCAGCCAAACCCCACTAAGGGCTTCGGACAGGGGGCAAGCTTTCTTT.

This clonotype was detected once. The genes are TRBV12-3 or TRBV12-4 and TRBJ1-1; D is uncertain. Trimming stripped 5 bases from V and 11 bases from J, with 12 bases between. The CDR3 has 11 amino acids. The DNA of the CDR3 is TGTGCCAGCAGTAAGACCCCCGAGGCTTTCTTT. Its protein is CASSKTPEAFF.

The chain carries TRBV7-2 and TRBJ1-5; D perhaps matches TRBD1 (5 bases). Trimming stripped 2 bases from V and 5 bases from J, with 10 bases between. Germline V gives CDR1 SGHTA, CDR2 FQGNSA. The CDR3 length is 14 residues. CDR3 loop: CASSLYRGDQPQHF. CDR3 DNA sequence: TGTGCCAGCAGCTTATATAGGGGCGATCAGCCCCAGCATTTT. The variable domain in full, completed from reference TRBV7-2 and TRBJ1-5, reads GAGVSQSPSNKVTEKGKDVELRCDPISGHTALYWYRQSLGQGLEFLIYFQGNSAPDKSGLPSDRFSAERTGGSVSTLTIQRTQQEDSAVYLCASSLYRGDQPQHFGDGTRLSIL.

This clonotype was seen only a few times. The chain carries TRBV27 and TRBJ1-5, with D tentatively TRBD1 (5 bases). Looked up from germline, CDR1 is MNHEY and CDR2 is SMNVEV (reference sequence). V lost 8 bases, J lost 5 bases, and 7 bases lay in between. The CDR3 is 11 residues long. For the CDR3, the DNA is TGTGCCAGCGGCAGGGATCAGCCCCAGCATTTT. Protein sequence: CASGRDQPQHF.

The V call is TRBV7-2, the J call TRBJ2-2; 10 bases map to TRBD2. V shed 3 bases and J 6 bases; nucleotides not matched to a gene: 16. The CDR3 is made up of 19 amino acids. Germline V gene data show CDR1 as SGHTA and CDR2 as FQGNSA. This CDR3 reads CASSFLVSLSGGAAGELFF. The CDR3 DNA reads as TGTGCCAGCAGCTTCTTGGTTTCCCTGAGCGGGGGGGCCGCCGGGGAGCTGTTTTTT.

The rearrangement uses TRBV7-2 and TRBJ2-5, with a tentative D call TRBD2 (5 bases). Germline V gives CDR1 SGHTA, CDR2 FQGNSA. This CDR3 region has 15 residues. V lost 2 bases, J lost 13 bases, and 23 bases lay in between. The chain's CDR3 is CASSLTERLGSPRYF. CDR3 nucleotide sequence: TGTGCCAGCAGCTTAACCGAGCGCTTAGGGAGCCCACGGTACTTC.

The CDR3 DNA follows: TGTGCCAGCAGCCACCGGACTAGCGGGGCTCCTACCTACAATGAGCAGTTCTTC. Its translation: CASSHRTSGAPTYNEQFF. The V gene is TRBV3-1, the J gene TRBJ2-1, with TRBD2 matching 12 bases. The CDR3 is made up of 18 amino acids. V was pared by 3 bases and J by 2 bases, with 8 bases of the junction left unmatched. Germline-derived CDR1 and CDR2 are LGHDT and YNNKEL (reference sequence).

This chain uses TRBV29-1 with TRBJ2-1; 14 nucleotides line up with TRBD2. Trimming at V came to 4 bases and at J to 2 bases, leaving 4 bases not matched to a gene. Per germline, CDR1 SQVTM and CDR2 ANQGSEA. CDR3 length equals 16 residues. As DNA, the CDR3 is TGCAGCGTTGGACTAGCGGGGGGGCGGGCCTACAATGAGCAGTTCTTC. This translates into CSVGLAGGRAYNEQFF.

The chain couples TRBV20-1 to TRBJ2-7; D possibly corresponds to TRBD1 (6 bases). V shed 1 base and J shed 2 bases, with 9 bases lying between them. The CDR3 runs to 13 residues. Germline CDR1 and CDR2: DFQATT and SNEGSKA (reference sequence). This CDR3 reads CSARVDSAYEQYF. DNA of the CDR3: TGCAGTGCTAGAGTGGACAGTGCCTACGAGCAGTACTTC.

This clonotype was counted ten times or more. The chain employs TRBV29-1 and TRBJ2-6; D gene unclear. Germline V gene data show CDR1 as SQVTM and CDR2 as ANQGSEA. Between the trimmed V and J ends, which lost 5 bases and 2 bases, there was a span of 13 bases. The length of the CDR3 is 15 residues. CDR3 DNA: TGCAGCGTTAAACGCGGAACAGCTGGGGCCAACGTCCTGACTTTC. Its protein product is CSVKRGTAGANVLTF.

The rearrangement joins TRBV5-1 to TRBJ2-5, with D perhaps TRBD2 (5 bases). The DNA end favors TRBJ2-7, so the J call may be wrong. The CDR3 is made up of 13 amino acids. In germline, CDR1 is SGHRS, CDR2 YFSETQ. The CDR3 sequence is CASSLSIGNEQYF. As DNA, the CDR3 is TGCGCCAGCAGCTTATCCATCGGGAACGAGCAGTACTTC.

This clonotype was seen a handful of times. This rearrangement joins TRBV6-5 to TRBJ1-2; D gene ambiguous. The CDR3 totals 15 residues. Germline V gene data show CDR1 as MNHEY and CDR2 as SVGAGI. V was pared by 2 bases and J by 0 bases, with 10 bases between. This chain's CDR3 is CASSYGPRANYGYTF. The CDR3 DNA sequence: TGTGCCAGCAGTTACGGGCCAAGAGCTAACTATGGCTACACCTTC.